What follows are 32 T cell receptor beta chains derived from one specimen sequenced in a study of blood T cells in healthy people across ages. A sample-barcoded 5' primer and a J-beta primer mix were used in a second PCR of roughly 6 to 11 cycles. TCRdb reanalysed the 5' RACE reads using MiXCR and keeps one entry per CDR3 protein. The sample has 600,000 to 850,000 distinct CDR3 sequences, approximately 43% seen once. Sequenced input: blood. The receptors come from a woman aged 55-69 years in good health.

This clonotype was picked up a small number of times. The CDR3 nucleotides read TGTGCCAGCAGCCAATCATGTGAGCAGTTCTTC. Protein product: CASSQSCEQFF. V gene TRBV3-1 combines with J gene TRBJ2-1; D gene unclear. The CDR3 has 11 amino acids. Between the trimmed V and J ends, which lost 2 bases and 9 bases, there was a span of 5 bases. The germline V gene has CDR1 LGHDT and CDR2 YNNKEL (reference sequence).

The V and J genes are TRBV12-3 or TRBV12-4 and TRBJ2-1, with a tentative D call TRBD2 (6 bases). Trimming left V 3 bases short and J 4 bases short, with 19 bases between. The CDR3 covers 17 residues. The CDR3 spells CASSLDVSGNSYNEQFF. The DNA of the CDR3 is TGTGCCAGCAGTTTGGATGTTAGCGGCAATTCTTACAATGAGCAGTTCTTC.

This clonotype appeared a single time. The rearrangement links TRBV5-1 to TRBJ1-4; TRBD1 is a possible D gene (6 bases). V lost 5 bases and J lost 8, with 19 bases in between. CDR3 length equals 15 residues. The V gene's germline CDR1 is SGHRS and CDR2 YFSETQ. CDR3 in DNA: TGCGCCAGCAGATCACACCGGGACAACCTCGAAAAACTGTTTTTT. The encoded protein is CASRSHRDNLEKLFF.

The rearrangement uses TRBV4-3 and TRBJ2-1; D not certain. V lost 0 bases, J lost 8 bases, and 11 bases lay in between. Germline V gives CDR1 LGHNA, CDR2 YSLEER. There are 14 residues in the CDR3. This chain's CDR3 is CASSQDRSNDEQFF. The CDR3 DNA reads TGCGCCAGCAGCCAAGATAGGTCGAACGATGAGCAGTTCTTC.

This clonotype was recorded at least ten times. This chain joins TRBV12-3 or TRBV12-4 and TRBJ2-7; possible D gene TRBD1, 6 bases. The CDR3 loop spans 15 amino acids. The V end was cut by 7 bases, the J end by 0 bases, with 16 bases between. CDR3 DNA sequence: TGTGCCAGCACCTCAGGCCGGGACATCTCCTACGAGCAGTACTTC. Residues: CASTSGRDISYEQYF.

The CDR3 coding sequence is TGTGCCAGCAGCTTAACAGGGAAAGGGGAGGCTTTCTTT. Its translation: CASSLTGKGEAFF. V gene TRBV5-4 combines with J gene TRBJ1-1, with a tentative D call TRBD1 (6 bases). The CDR3 extends over 13 amino acids. V lost 2 bases to trimming and J lost 11 bases, with 16 bases between them. Germline V gene lookup returns CDR1 SGHNT and CDR2 YYREEE (reference sequence). Full variable domain (remainder filled in from reference TRBV5-4 and TRBJ1-1): ETGVTQSPTHLIKTRGQQVTLRCSSQSGHNTVSWYQQALGQGPQFIFQYYREEENGRGNFPPRFSGLQFPNYSSELNVNALELDDSALYLCASSLTGKGEAFFGQGTRLTVV.

The rearrangement links TRBV6-5 to TRBJ2-4; D may correspond to TRBD1 or TRBD2 (5 bases each). The CDR3 contains 16 residues. Trimming removed 2 bases at V and 5 bases at J, with 16 bases between. Germline lookup yields CDR1 MNHEY and CDR2 SVGAGI. The CDR3 loop is CASSYHSDGAQNIQYF. The CDR3 nucleotides are TGTGCCAGCAGTTACCATTCGGACGGGGCCCAAAACATTCAGTACTTC.

This clonotype showed up many times. V is TRBV6-2 or TRBV6-3 and J is TRBJ1-2; D is unresolved. With 6 bases removed from V and 0 bases from J, the gap between germline ends came to 11 bases. The CDR3 loop spans 14 amino acids. CDR1 MNHEY and CDR2 SVGEGT come from the germline V gene. Written as DNA, the CDR3 is TGTGCCAGCAGACTACAGATCACTAACTATGGCTACACCTTC. Its protein product is CASRLQITNYGYTF.

This clonotype turned up a few times. This chain joins TRBV3-1 and TRBJ2-3, with D perhaps matching TRBD2 (6 bases). Trimming stripped 3 bases from V and 3 bases from J, with 22 bases between. The CDR3 extends over 18 amino acids. Germline V CDR1 and CDR2: LGHDT, YNNKEL (reference sequence). CDR3 sequence: CASSHWFGDGGSTDTQYF. DNA of the CDR3: TGTGCCAGCAGCCATTGGTTCGGCGACGGGGGATCAACAGATACGCAGTATTTT.

This clonotype showed up just a few times. The chain carries TRBV11-1 and TRBJ2-1; D unclear. This CDR3 contains 16 residues. Germline lookup yields CDR1 SGHAT and CDR2 FQDESV (reference sequence). V lost 0 bases and J lost 4, with 13 bases in between. The DNA for the CDR3 is TGTGCCAGCAGCTTAGCGATCCCAACTATTTACAATGAGCAGTTCTTC. It is translated as CASSLAIPTIYNEQFF.

The rearrangement links TRBV6-5 to TRBJ2-1, with D uncertain. Trimming stripped 8 bases from V and 0 bases from J, with 11 bases between. CDR1 and CDR2 from the germline V gene are MNHEY and SVGAGI. CDR3 length: 14 residues. CDR3 amino acids: CASGLTGSYNEQFF. For the CDR3, the DNA is TGTGCCAGCGGGCTGACTGGCTCCTACAATGAGCAGTTCTTC.

Remarks on this clonotype: One end of the junction varies from germline; a read error may be responsible. The chain links TRBV5-1 to TRBJ2-3, with a tentative D call TRBD1 (5 bases). This CDR3 is 15 amino acids long. Per germline, CDR1 SGHRS and CDR2 YFSETQ. The CDR3 reads CASSLETEITATQYF. The CDR3 nucleotides read TGCGCCAGCAGCTTGGAGACAGAGATCACAGCTACGCAGTATTTT.

This clonotype was observed a few times. The chain has TRBV20-1 and TRBJ2-7; 8 nucleotides line up with TRBD2. This CDR3 is 15 amino acids long. Germline CDR1 reads DFQATT; CDR2 reads SNEGSKA (reference sequence). Germline trimming cut 6 bases from V and 5 bases from J; bases unmatched to any gene: 15. CDR3 sequence: CSAGLGVIGGHEQYF. The DNA of the CDR3 is TGCAGTGCGGGACTAGGAGTTATAGGTGGGCACGAGCAGTACTTC.

This chain links TRBV4-3 with TRBJ2-5, with a weak D call TRBD2 (5 bases). Germline values: CDR1 LGHNA, CDR2 YSLEER. Trimming pared 1 base from V and 4 bases from J, leaving 7 bases between. This CDR3 spans 13 amino acids. This CDR3 is CASSQVAGETQYF. The CDR3 DNA reads TGCGCCAGCAGCCAAGTCGCGGGAGAGACCCAGTACTTC.

This chain links TRBV28 with TRBJ2-5; 9 nucleotides agree with TRBD2. TRBJ2-7 matches the DNA end more closely, so the J call is doubtful. The CDR3 loop spans 14 amino acids. Germline V gene sequence: CDR1 MDHEN, CDR2 SYDVKM. CDR3: CASRTSGSNYEQYF. DNA for the CDR3: TGTGCCAGCAGAACTAGCGGGTCCAACTACGAGCAGTACTTC.

This clonotype has a handful of counts. The chain joins TRBV20-1 to TRBJ2-5, with 9 positions matching TRBD2. The V gene's germline CDR1 is DFQATT and CDR2 SNEGSKA (reference sequence). CDR3 length equals 14 residues. J lost 4 bases, V lost 6 bases, and 9 bases had no gene match. The CDR3 coding sequence is TGCAGTGCGCCGCTACTAGCGGGTGGAGAGACCCAGTACTTC. It specifies CSAPLLAGGETQYF.

This clonotype was observed a few times. The V gene is TRBV14, the J gene TRBJ2-1; 10 nucleotides align to TRBD2. V lost 5 bases to trimming and J lost 6 bases; unmatched junction nucleotides: 10. Germline values: CDR1 SGHDN, CDR2 FVKESK. The length of the CDR3 is 16 residues. CDR3 DNA: TGTGCCAGCAGCGTTCGAACTAGCGGGGTTCGCAATGAGCAGTTCTTC. Translating gives CASSVRTSGVRNEQFF.

DNA of the CDR3: TGTGCCAGCACCAAGCGACCGGGACAGGGGTACGAGCAGTACTTC. It encodes CASTKRPGQGYEQYF. The chain has TRBV6-5 and TRBJ2-5; TRBD1 matches 10 bases. The J call may be faulty, since TRBJ2-7 better matches the DNA end. This CDR3 is built from 15 residues. Per the germline V gene, CDR1 is MNHEY and CDR2 is SVGAGI.

The chain uses TRBV7-9 and TRBJ2-5, with unresolved D. The CDR3 contains 15 residues. V was shortened by 3 bases and J by 11 bases, with 22 bases between the two germline ends. Germline V gives CDR1 SEHNR, CDR2 FQNEAQ (reference sequence). CDR3 amino acids: CASSFHRVGINEQYF. The CDR3 coding sequence is TGTGCCAGCAGCTTTCATCGGGTGGGGATTAATGAGCAGTACTTC.

This chain connects TRBV28 to TRBJ2-5, with 9 bases identical to TRBD1. Trimming cost V 6 bases and J 5 bases; bases outside gene matches: 10. The CDR3 has 15 amino acids. Germline V lookup: CDR1 MDHEN, CDR2 SYDVKM. The CDR3 DNA follows: TGTGCCAGCAGCCCACTCCGGGACAGGGAGGAGACCCAGTACTTC. It encodes CASSPLRDREETQYF.

J is TRBJ1-2 and V is TRBV6-6; D unclear. Trimming left V 4 bases short and J 1 base short, with 7 bases between. CDR3 length: 13 residues. From germline, CDR1 is MNHNY and CDR2 SVGAGI (reference sequence). The CDR3, as DNA: TGTGCCAGCAGTTCCCCCCTTAACTATGGCTACACCTTC. Encoded protein: CASSSPLNYGYTF.

This clonotype showed up just a few times. This sequence joins TRBV9 and TRBJ2-5, with 8 bases that match TRBD2. Unmatched junction bases numbered 14, after V lost 3 bases and J lost 4 bases. The CDR3 length is 17 residues. Looked up from germline, CDR1 is SGDLS and CDR2 is YYNGEE. CDR3 in DNA: TGTGCCAGCAGCGGGCGTTCGGGACTAGGGAGGGGAGAGACCCAGTACTTC. Protein sequence: CASSGRSGLGRGETQYF.

The gene calls are TRBV12-3 or TRBV12-4 and TRBJ1-5, with D unresolved. The CDR3 is 13 residues long. The V end was cut by 3 bases, the J end by 6 bases, with 9 bases between. In DNA, the CDR3 is TGTGCCAGCAGTTTGATGGCAATTCAGCCCCAGCATTTT. Its translation: CASSLMAIQPQHF.

This clonotype showed up just once. The chain has TRBV11-2 and TRBJ1-2, with unresolved D. The CDR3 runs 15 residues. The V and J ends lost 4 bases and 2 bases respectively, with 14 bases between them. Germline V gives CDR1 SGHAT, CDR2 FQNNGV. The CDR3, as DNA: TGTGCCAGCAGCTCAATTAGGGTCGCGAACTATGGCTACACCTTC. Protein product: CASSSIRVANYGYTF.

The chain has TRBV11-2 and TRBJ2-1; the D is unclear. The J call could be wrong; TRBJ2-7 is a better fit for the DNA end. The CDR3 covers 16 residues. The germline V gene has CDR1 SGHAT and CDR2 FQNNGV. CDR3 sequence: CASSLEPAVPSYEQYF. CDR3 coding DNA: TGTGCCAGCAGCTTAGAACCGGCGGTCCCTTCTTACGAGCAGTACTTC.

This chain connects TRBV24-1 to TRBJ2-2; 9 bases are shared with TRBD1. The CDR3 loop spans 15 amino acids. Germline V gives CDR1 KGHDR, CDR2 SFDVKD. J gave up 1 base and V 4 bases, and 0 bases lay outside the gene matches. In DNA, the CDR3 is TGTGCCACCAGTGAGGGACAGGGGAACACCGGGGAGCTGTTTTTT. Translated: CATSEGQGNTGELFF.

Remarks on this clonotype: One end of the junction varies from germline; a read error may be responsible. The chain recombines TRBV4-2 with TRBJ1-2; TRBD1 is a possible D gene (5 bases). Per germline, CDR1 LGHNA and CDR2 YNFKEQ. CDR3 size: 16 residues. DNA for the CDR3: TGTGCCAGCGGCCAAGATTGGGACGGCGGCCACTATGGCTACACCTTC. Encoded protein: CASGQDWDGGHYGYTF.

Comment on this clonotype: A much more abundant neighbour one base away suggests this may be a read error. CDR3 in DNA: TGCAGCGGGGGCCCCCAAGAGACCCAGTTCTTC. As protein: CSGGPQETQFF. The chain employs TRBV29-1 and TRBJ2-1, with a possible D match to TRBD1 (5 bases). The length of the CDR3 is 11 residues. CDR1 SQVTM and CDR2 ANQGSEA come from the germline V gene. V was trimmed by 7 bases and J by 13 bases, leaving 17 bases between them.

This clonotype was observed once. The chain uses TRBV7-9 and TRBJ1-1; D gene unclear. Per the germline V gene, CDR1 is SEHNR and CDR2 is FQNEAQ (reference sequence). V was cut by 2 bases and J by 1 base, with 20 bases left in between. This CDR3 has 18 amino acids. In nucleotides, the CDR3 is TGTGCCAGCAGCTTATTGGGGAGCGGCGGTCAGACGAACACTGAAGCTTTCTTT. This gives the protein CASSLLGSGGQTNTEAFF.

This clonotype was counted a few times. The CDR3: CASSPVNIFRSEQFF. CDR3 sequence (DNA): TGTGCCAGCAGCCCAGTTAACATCTTCCGGAGTGAGCAGTTCTTC. The V call is TRBV6-2 or TRBV6-3, the J call TRBJ2-1; D not resolved. The CDR3 runs to 15 residues. Germline assignment: CDR1 MNHEY and CDR2 SVGEGT. V shed 6 bases and J shed 9 bases, with 21 bases lying between them.

Concerning this clonotype itself: A much more abundant neighbour one base away suggests this may be a read error. The gene calls are TRBV7-2 and TRBJ2-4; 7 positions agree with TRBD1. Judging by the DNA end, TRBJ2-5 fits better; the J call may be wrong. The CDR3 sequence is 13 residues long. From germline, CDR1 is SGHTA and CDR2 FQGNSA. The CDR3 here is CAGKGAGQETQYF. Here the CDR3 DNA reads TGTGCCGGCAAGGGGGCCGGACAAGAGACCCAGTACTTC.

This clonotype occurred a few times. The chain has TRBV4-2 and TRBJ2-1, with 9 bases lining up with TRBD2. V shed 4 bases and J 2 bases; nucleotides not matched to a gene: 9. This CDR3 has 17 residues. Germline V gene lookup returns CDR1 LGHNA and CDR2 YNFKEQ. CDR3: CASSPRLVAGAYNEQFF. The CDR3 bases are TGTGCCAGCAGCCCAAGGCTTGTAGCGGGGGCCTACAATGAGCAGTTCTTC.